Listed below are T cell receptor beta chains from one sample, sequenced in a study of beta chain features in type 1 diabetes. Method: immunoSEQ multiplex PCR; TCRdb's copy keeps in-frame clones and lacks some. In the table there are roughly 14,000 clones, over 55% of which are singletons. Sequences were obtained from stem cell memory CD4+ T cells from blood. The receptors here all came from a young woman with type 1 diabetes. The CDR3 runs from the conserved cysteine through the conserved F or W. A D gene is named only where the DNA matches it firmly. Size tells how often a clone was seen (once, few, many) or the class of an expanded clone, and some rows leave it out.

v_call: TRBV11-3; d_call: .; clone_size: .; j_call: TRBJ1-3; cdr3_nt: TGTGCCAGCAGCTTACGAGAGGGATTTGGAAACACCATATATTTT; cdr3_aa: CASSLREGFGNTIYF
v_call: TRBV14; d_call: .; clone_size: .; j_call: TRBJ1-1; cdr3_nt: TGTGCCAGCACCTTCGGGGGAGGCACTGAAGCTTTCTTT; cdr3_aa: CASTFGGGTEAFF
v_call: TRBV10-3; d_call: TRBD1; clone_size: .; j_call: TRBJ2-2; cdr3_nt: TGTGCCATCAACGGACAGGGTGATGGCGGGGAGCTGTTTTTT; cdr3_aa: CAINGQGDGGELFF
v_call: TRBV7-2; d_call: .; clone_size: .; j_call: TRBJ2-3; cdr3_nt: TGTGCCAGCAGCCTACGGACTGGTTCTGGCACAGATACGCAGTATTTT; cdr3_aa: CASSLRTGSGTDTQYF
v_call: TRBV27; d_call: .; clone_size: few; j_call: TRBJ2-3; cdr3_nt: TGTGCCAGCAGTTCGCGTGATCGGGGGACTCCTTCCACAGATACGCAGTATTTT; cdr3_aa: CASSSRDRGTPSTDTQYF
v_call: TRBV7-9; d_call: .; clone_size: few; j_call: TRBJ2-1; cdr3_nt: TGTGCCAGCAGCCTAGTCCTATACAATGAGCAGTTCTTC; cdr3_aa: CASSLVLYNEQFF
v_call: TRBV10-3; d_call: .; clone_size: .; j_call: TRBJ1-5; cdr3_nt: TGTGCCATCAGTGAGTCTGGGGGGATCGGGACTCAGCCCCAGCATTTT; cdr3_aa: CAISESGGIGTQPQHF
v_call: TRBV5-1; d_call: TRBD1; clone_size: once; j_call: TRBJ1-2; cdr3_nt: TGCGCCAGCAGCCGGGACAGCCCAAACTATGGCTACACCTTC; cdr3_aa: CASSRDSPNYGYTF
v_call: TRBV10-1; d_call: TRBD1; clone_size: .; j_call: TRBJ2-5; cdr3_nt: TGCGCCAGCAGTGAGACCGGGACAGGCAAGGAGACCCAGTACTTC; cdr3_aa: CASSETGTGKETQYF
v_call: TRBV12-5; d_call: TRBD1; clone_size: .; j_call: TRBJ1-6; cdr3_nt: TGTGCTAGCGGGGGACAGGGGGTTTCACCCCTCCACTTT; cdr3_aa: CASGGQGVSPLHF
v_call: TRBV7-9; d_call: TRBD1; clone_size: .; j_call: TRBJ2-3; cdr3_nt: TGTGCCAGCAGCTTGGGCTTGACAGGGGCCGGGAGCACAGATACGCAGTATTTT; cdr3_aa: CASSLGLTGAGSTDTQYF
v_call: TRBV19; d_call: .; clone_size: .; j_call: TRBJ2-3; cdr3_nt: TGTGCCAGTAGTAATCAGGGACACCGACGAGGCCACCAGGATACGCAGTATTTT; cdr3_aa: CASSNQGHRRGHQDTQYF
v_call: TRBV4-3; d_call: .; clone_size: .; j_call: TRBJ2-1; cdr3_nt: TGCGCCAGCAGCCAAGTCCCAGGCTACAATGAGCAGTTCTTC; cdr3_aa: CASSQVPGYNEQFF
v_call: TRBV10-3; d_call: .; clone_size: .; j_call: TRBJ2-7; cdr3_nt: TGTGCCATCACCCCGGGTCCAGATTACGAGCAGTACTTC; cdr3_aa: CAITPGPDYEQYF
v_call: TRBV7-2; d_call: .; clone_size: .; j_call: TRBJ2-5; cdr3_nt: TGTGCCAGCAGCTCAGGTGGTTTTGGGGAGACCCAGTACTTC; cdr3_aa: CASSSGGFGETQYF
v_call: TRBV4-3; d_call: TRBD1; clone_size: .; j_call: TRBJ2-7; cdr3_nt: TGCGCCAGCAGCCTTGGTCCCGGACAGGGGAACAACGAGCAGTACTTC; cdr3_aa: CASSLGPGQGNNEQYF
v_call: TRBV15; d_call: .; clone_size: .; j_call: TRBJ2-7; cdr3_nt: TGTGCCACCAGCAGGCCCGGTGGCAGGGCGGTATACGAGCAGTACTTC; cdr3_aa: CATSRPGGRAVYEQYF
v_call: TRBV28; d_call: TRBD1; clone_size: once; j_call: TRBJ2-6; cdr3_nt: TGTGCCAGCAGTTTTACCCGGACAGGTACTGGGGCCAACGTCCTGACTTTC; cdr3_aa: CASSFTRTGTGANVLTF
v_call: TRBV29-1; d_call: .; clone_size: .; j_call: TRBJ2-5; cdr3_nt: TGCAGCGTTGGGACAGTCGGGGAGACCCAGTACTTC; cdr3_aa: CSVGTVGETQYF
v_call: TRBV25-1; d_call: .; clone_size: .; j_call: TRBJ2-1; cdr3_nt: TGTGCCAGCAGTGCTTCTAGCTCCTACAATGAGCAGTTCTTC; cdr3_aa: CASSASSSYNEQFF
v_call: TRBV18; d_call: .; clone_size: once; j_call: TRBJ2-5; cdr3_nt: TGTGCCAGCTCACTACTAATTGCACAAGAGACCCAGTACTTC; cdr3_aa: CASSLLIAQETQYF
v_call: TRBV11-2; d_call: .; clone_size: .; j_call: TRBJ2-3; cdr3_nt: TGTGCCAGCAGCCCCCTGGGTAGCGGTAAATCAGATACGCAGTATTTT; cdr3_aa: CASSPLGSGKSDTQYF
v_call: TRBV25-1; d_call: .; clone_size: .; j_call: TRBJ1-1; cdr3_nt: TGTGCCAGCAGTGGTACTAACACTGAAGCTTTCTTT; cdr3_aa: CASSGTNTEAFF
v_call: TRBV19; d_call: TRBD2; clone_size: .; j_call: TRBJ2-5; cdr3_nt: TGTGCCAGTAGTATCCGGGGGGAAGAGACCCAGTACTTC; cdr3_aa: CASSIRGEETQYF
v_call: TRBV9; d_call: TRBD1; clone_size: .; j_call: TRBJ2-7; cdr3_nt: TGTGCCAGCAGCGTAGAAGCATGGGACAGGGGATACGAGCAGTACTTC; cdr3_aa: CASSVEAWDRGYEQYF
v_call: TRBV7-3; d_call: .; clone_size: .; j_call: TRBJ1-2; cdr3_nt: TGTGCCAGCAGCCCTAGGTCAGTCGGCGACTATGGCTACACCTTC; cdr3_aa: CASSPRSVGDYGYTF
v_call: TRBV6-6; d_call: .; clone_size: .; j_call: TRBJ1-5; cdr3_nt: TGTGCCAGCAGCCTATCGGACGGGGTCGCGCCCCAGCATTTT; cdr3_aa: CASSLSDGVAPQHF
v_call: TRBV5-1; d_call: .; clone_size: few; j_call: TRBJ2-5; cdr3_nt: TGCGCCAGCAGCTTGGTAGGCACTAGTGGACCCGTAGAGACCCAGTACTTC; cdr3_aa: CASSLVGTSGPVETQYF
v_call: TRBV5-1; d_call: .; clone_size: once; j_call: TRBJ2-3; cdr3_nt: TGCGCCAGCAGCTTCGGGGAGACCACAGATACGCAGTATTTT; cdr3_aa: CASSFGETTDTQYF